The rows below give T cell receptor beta chains drawn from one sample of a study of T-cell reconstitution after alpha-beta-depleted transplantation in children. TCRdb reprocessed the PCR reads via MiXCR and lists one record per CDR3 protein. The data contain approximately 30,000 distinct CDR3 sequences, 5.5% to 7.5% of them seen just once; the ten biggest clones take up approximately 7%. Source: PBMCs, mostly from graft donor cells, taken 180 days after TCRalphabeta/CD19-depleted stem cell transplant. The receptors shown here come from a male patient younger than 18 who had a stem cell transplant for acute myeloid leukemia, so the T cells may come from the graft donor. CDR3s include the opening cysteine and the closing phenylalanine or tryptophan. The D gene is left open where the match is weak. Not all rows give a size; the values are once, few, many and, for expanded clones, a class.

d_call j_call cdr3_length clone_size v_call cdr3_nt cdr3_aa
. TRBJ1-3 15 many TRBV7-9 TGTGCCAGCAGCTCACGGGTAGCCTTTGGAAACACCATATATTTT CASSSRVAFGNTIYF
TRBD1 TRBJ2-1 15 many TRBV11-3 TGTGCCAGCAGCTCCACAGGGGGCACGGACAATGAGCAGTTCTTC CASSSTGGTDNEQFF
TRBD2 TRBJ2-1 14 many TRBV29-1 TGCAGCGGCGGGACTAGCGCCCGCAACAATGAGCAGTTCTTC CSGGTSARNNEQFF
TRBD2 TRBJ2-3 17 many TRBV4-2 TGTGCCAGCAGCCAAGAACTGACTAGCGGGAGAACAGATACGCAGTATTTT CASSQELTSGRTDTQYF
. TRBJ2-7 11 many TRBV6-2/TRBV6-3 TGTGCCGCGCAACAGGGTTACGAGCAGTACTTC CAAQQGYEQYF
. TRBJ1-3 11 many TRBV29-1 TGCAGCGTTGAGGGGGGAAACACCATATATTTT CSVEGGNTIYF
TRBD2 TRBJ2-7 13 many TRBV4-3 TGCGCCAGCAGCCAAGGTCTTAGCGGGAGAGGATACTTC CASSQGLSGRGYF
. TRBJ1-2 14 many TRBV10-3 TGTGCCATCAGTGAGGGGGCATTAGACTATGGCTACACCTTC CAISEGALDYGYTF
. TRBJ2-1 11 many TRBV12-3/TRBV12-4 TGTGCCAGCAGTCAACCGAATGAGCAGTTCTTC CASSQPNEQFF
TRBD1 TRBJ2-2 18 many TRBV3-1 TGTGCCAGCAGCCACAGCTTCGGACAGGGGGCAAGGACCGGGGAGCTGTTTTTT CASSHSFGQGARTGELFF
. TRBJ1-6 12 many TRBV30 TGTGCCTGGACCCTCCCACCCTGGCCCCTCCACTTT CAWTLPPWPLHF
TRBD1 TRBJ2-2 16 many TRBV7-9 TGTGCCAGCTCCAGGGGACAGGGGATTTCCACCGGGGAGCTGTTTTTT CASSRGQGISTGELFF
. TRBJ2-4 15 many TRBV18 TGTGCCAGCTCACCAATAGGACGGCCTAAAAACATTCAGTACTTC CASSPIGRPKNIQYF
. TRBJ2-1 14 many TRBV15 TGTGCCACCAGCAGAGTAGGAGAGTACAATGAGCAGTTCTTC CATSRVGEYNEQFF
. TRBJ2-5 15 few TRBV7-2 TGTGCCAGCAGCTTAGCTCGATTAGTTCAAGAGACCCAGTACTTC CASSLARLVQETQYF
. TRBJ2-3 11 many TRBV30 TGTGCCTGGAGTCCGAAAGATACGCAGTATTTT CAWSPKDTQYF
TRBD2 TRBJ2-7 16 many TRBV4-1 TGCGCCAGCAGCCGTGGAAGGGAGCGGGGTTCTGGGGAGCAGTACTTC CASSRGRERGSGEQYF
. TRBJ1-1 13 many TRBV3-1 TGTGCCAGCAGCCAAGACTACCTGACTGAAGCTTTCTTT CASSQDYLTEAFF
TRBD1 TRBJ2-1 14 few TRBV7-2 TGTGCCAGCAGCCGGACAGGGATGTACAATGAGCAGTTCTTC CASSRTGMYNEQFF
. TRBJ1-5 13 many TRBV27 TGTGCCAGCAGTATAACAAGGGGTCAGCCCCAGCATTTT CASSITRGQPQHF
TRBD2 TRBJ2-7 16 many TRBV20-1 TGCAGTGCTAGAGATGGTGGATTAGCGGGAGGTTACGAGCAGTACTTC CSARDGGLAGGYEQYF
TRBD2 TRBJ2-4 16 . TRBV6-2/TRBV6-3 TGTGCCAGCAGCCGTAGCGGGGGGGCCGGTGGAAACATTCAGTACTTC CASSRSGGAGGNIQYF
TRBD2 TRBJ2-1 19 few TRBV11-1 TGTGCCAGCAGCTTAGGGGGACTAGCGGGAGGCCGAATCTACAATGAGCAGTTCTTC CASSLGGLAGGRIYNEQFF
. TRBJ1-1 17 few TRBV2 TGTGCCAGCAGCCTCACGACGGGGGCGGATTGGAACACTGAAGCTTTCTTT CASSLTTGADWNTEAFF
. TRBJ2-7 13 medium-sized TRBV20-1 TGCAGTGCTCCAGGGGAGTTAACCTACGAGCAGTACTTC CSAPGELTYEQYF
. TRBJ2-7 16 many TRBV20-1 TGCAGTGCTAGAGTGGAGGGGGAGGGTCGTTCCTACGAGCAGTACTTC CSARVEGEGRSYEQYF
. TRBJ1-1 17 medium-sized TRBV29-1 TGCAGCGTTGAAAATTCCAGGGGACCGGGAGGGAACACTGAAGCTTTCTTT CSVENSRGPGGNTEAFF
. TRBJ1-6 15 many TRBV27 TGTGCCAGCACGTTACGGGGACAAAAAAATTCACCCCTCCACTTT CASTLRGQKNSPLHF
TRBD2 TRBJ2-1 19 many TRBV4-3 TGCGCCAGCAGCCAAGAGGGGACTAGCGGGGGACCGCCCTACAATGAGCAGTTCTTC CASSQEGTSGGPPYNEQFF
TRBD1 TRBJ1-1 15 many TRBV9 TGTGCCAGCAGCGCCAGGACAGGGATGAACACTGAAGCTTTCTTT CASSARTGMNTEAFF
. TRBJ1-2 15 many TRBV2 TGTGCCAGCACCAAAGGGTACAGCCTTAACTATGGCTACACCTTC CASTKGYSLNYGYTF
. TRBJ2-2 16 many TRBV28 TGTGCCAGCAGCTTATACTACAGTCTGTCGACCGGGGAGCTGTTTTTT CASSLYYSLSTGELFF
TRBD1 TRBJ1-1 13 many TRBV27 TGTGCCAGCAGGAGGGGGCGGAACACTGAAGCTTTCTTT CASRRGRNTEAFF